Listed here is a single TCR beta chain. Its antigen is not identified. These data belong to a study of shared clonotypes between healthy human individuals. Study observations and caveats: With a few donors compared, 4% to 5% of naive CD4 clonotypes were shared. Clonotype sharing levels among donors were expected to vary with sequencing depth.

Template for every sorted-subset replicate PCR totaled about 200 ng DNA, 25,000 to 30,000 T cell genomes. Method: immunoSEQ multiplex PCR; TCRdb's copy keeps in-frame clones and lacks some. The sample includes approximately 1,500,000 clones, approximately 98% of them seen just once. The CDR3 totals 14 residues. V lost 4 bases to trimming and J lost 7 bases; unmatched junction nucleotides: 7. Germline V gene lookup returns CDR1 MGHDK and CDR2 SYGVNS. Negatively enriched CD4+ T cells were divided by CD45RA into naive and memory. Sequenced: naive CD4+ T cells sorted from blood. Noted subset: CD45RA+ positively selected. The J gene is TRBJ1-2, the V gene TRBV25-1, with 9 bases lining up with TRBD1. The TCR comes from a man aged 30 to 39 in good health. The CDR3 here is CASSGLQGAAGYTF. The CDR3 coding sequence is TGTGCCAGCAGTGGACTACAGGGGGCTGCTGGCTACACCTTC.